The 29 T cell receptor beta chains presented below share a single source sample, sequenced in a study of blood T cell repertoires in COVID-19. Clones were sequenced by immunoSEQ multiplex PCR, and TCRdb holds only the in-frame ones, with some missing. The sample holds 300,000 to 350,000 clones; around 87% are singletons and the top ten take more than 5%. What was sequenced was peripheral blood. The receptor set was obtained from a woman aged 45 to 65 with COVID-19, enrolled during active disease.

The chain recombines TRBV7-9 with TRBJ1-1; possibly TRBD1 for D (5 bases). Per the germline V gene, CDR1 is SEHNR and CDR2 is FQNEAQ (reference sequence). This CDR3 comprises 16 residues. Trimming took off 1 base at V and 1 base at J, with 13 bases between the two ends. The CDR3, as DNA: TGTGCCAGCAGCTTAGGGGCTGGTAGGGGGAACACTGAAGCTTTCTTT. Protein product: CASSLGAGRGNTEAFF.

The chain joins TRBV5-5 to TRBJ1-6, with 8 bases matching TRBD1. Germline CDR1 reads SGHKS; CDR2 reads YYEKEE (reference sequence). This CDR3 spans 14 amino acids. V lost 0 bases and J lost 10; bases outside the gene matches: 3. In nucleotides, the CDR3 is TGTGCCAGCAGCTTGGTGACAGGGGCCTCACCCCTCCACTTT. It is translated as CASSLVTGASPLHF.

The CDR3 nucleotides are TGTGCCAGTAACCCAGGGGGTCGGGAGACCCAGTACTTC. As protein: CASNPGGRETQYF. The gene calls are TRBV19 and TRBJ2-5; TRBD1 agrees at 7 bases. CDR1 is LNHDA and CDR2 is SQIVND in the germline V gene (reference sequence). Unmatched junction bases numbered 7, after V lost 7 bases and J lost 5 bases. CDR3 size: 13 residues.

The chain joins TRBV2 to TRBJ1-1; 7 bases match TRBD1. CDR1 is SNHLY and CDR2 is FYNNEI in the germline V gene. Unmatched junction bases numbered 10, after V lost 7 bases and J lost 2 bases. The CDR3 is made up of 15 amino acids. CDR3 coding DNA: TGTGCCAGCAATATCAGACAGGGCCAAAACACTGAAGCTTTCTTT. It is translated as CASNIRQGQNTEAFF.

This clone has only one observation. One junction end does not reproduce the germline sequence, and a read error may be involved. V usage is TRBV2 and J usage is TRBJ1-1; weak D call: TRBD1 (6 bases). This CDR3 is built from 14 residues. Germline assignment: CDR1 SNHLY and CDR2 FYNNEI. As DNA, the CDR3 is TGTGCTAGCAACATAGACAGGACGAACACTGAAGCTTTCTTT. Translation: CASNIDRTNTEAFF.

The J gene is TRBJ1-2, the V gene TRBV4-1; TRBD1 agrees at 10 bases. V trimming: 1 base; J trimming: 3 bases; junction bases outside the gene matches: 5. Germline V gene lookup returns CDR1 MGHRA and CDR2 YSYEKL. This CDR3 has 16 residues. This CDR3 is CASSQVPGTGDYGYTF. The CDR3, as DNA: TGCGCCAGCAGCCAAGTTCCCGGGACAGGGGACTATGGCTACACCTTC.

The chain joins TRBV4-3 to TRBJ2-3; 8 nucleotides align to TRBD2. Germline-derived CDR1 and CDR2 are LGHNA and YSLEER. This CDR3 contains 15 residues. V was pared by 0 bases and J by 2 bases, with 1 base of the junction left unmatched. The CDR3 region is CASSQDGRDTDTQYF. The CDR3 nucleotides read TGCGCCAGCAGCCAAGACGGGAGGGACACAGATACGCAGTATTTT.

The chain couples TRBV30 to TRBJ1-5; D gene uncertain. Germline V gives CDR1 GTSNPN, CDR2 SVGIG (reference sequence). Trimming shortened V by 5 bases and J by 0 bases, and 8 bases separated the two germline ends. This CDR3 is 13 amino acids long. The CDR3 protein is CAWGAHSNQPQHF. CDR3 DNA: TGTGCCTGGGGAGCCCATAGCAATCAGCCCCAGCATTTT. The variable domain in full, completed from reference TRBV30 and TRBJ1-5, reads SQTIHQWPATLVQPVGSPLSLECTVEGTSNPNLYWYRQAAGRGLQLLFYSVGIGQISSEVPQNLSASRPQDRQFILSSKKLLLSDSGFYLCAWGAHSNQPQHFGDGTRLSIL.

This chain uses TRBV2 with TRBJ2-2; no firm D call. This CDR3 is 12 amino acids long. Germline assignment: CDR1 SNHLY and CDR2 FYNNEI. Deletions cut 7 bases from V and 3 bases from J, with 6 bases between. In DNA form, the CDR3 reads TGTGCCAGCAAGCAGGACACCGGGGAGCTGTTTTTT. Protein: CASKQDTGELFF.

This sequence joins TRBV18 and TRBJ2-7; a weak D match, TRBD1 (6 bases). The germline V gene has CDR1 KGHSH and CDR2 LQKENI. This CDR3 is built from 13 residues. V shed 2 bases and J shed 4 bases, with 9 bases lying between them. In nucleotides, the CDR3 is TGTGCCAGCTCACCATTACAGGGATACGAGCAGTACTTC. Protein: CASSPLQGYEQYF.

The gene calls are TRBV19 and TRBJ2-3, with D tentatively TRBD2 (5 bases). Trimming pared 9 bases from V and 2 bases from J, leaving 18 bases between. Germline assignment: CDR1 LNHDA and CDR2 SQIVND (reference sequence). CDR3 size: 15 residues. The CDR3 region is CASASGVGDTDTQYF. The CDR3 nucleotides read TGTGCCAGCGCCTCCGGGGTTGGGGACACAGATACGCAGTATTTT.

The V gene is TRBV19, the J gene TRBJ2-5; a possible D gene is TRBD1 (6 bases). CDR3 length: 14 amino acids. CDR1 and CDR2 (germline): LNHDA, SQIVND (reference sequence). Trimming shortened V by 10 bases and J by 2 bases, and 17 bases separated the two germline ends. The CDR3 sequence: CATQTGSRQETQYF. Here the CDR3 DNA reads TGTGCCACCCAGACAGGTAGTAGGCAAGAGACCCAGTACTTC.

This clone appeared a few times. The chain couples TRBV19 to TRBJ2-7; possibly TRBD1 for D (6 bases). Germline V lookup: CDR1 LNHDA, CDR2 SQIVND (reference sequence). V was pared by 2 bases and J by 5 bases, with 10 bases between. The CDR3 extends over 13 amino acids. CDR3 sequence: CASSISGGNEQYF. The CDR3 coding sequence is TGTGCCAGTAGTATAAGTGGGGGCAACGAGCAGTACTTC.

The chain employs TRBV4-1 and TRBJ2-7; 9 bases are a match to TRBD2. The CDR3 extends over 17 amino acids. J was trimmed by 2 bases and V by 1 base; bases with no gene match: 9. Germline V lookup: CDR1 MGHRA, CDR2 YSYEKL. The CDR3 region is CASSQGLAGLLTYEQYF. The DNA for the CDR3 is TGCGCCAGCAGCCAAGGGCTAGCGGGACTCCTTACCTACGAGCAGTACTTC.

The chain couples TRBV14 to TRBJ2-5; 12 positions match TRBD2. The germline gives CDR1 SGHDN, CDR2 FVKESK. The CDR3 covers 17 residues. The trim removed 5 bases at V and 2 bases at J, leaving 9 bases unmatched. CDR3 DNA sequence: TGTGCCAGCAGCACACACTGGACTAGCGGGGCGCAAGAGACCCAGTACTTC. This translates into CASSTHWTSGAQETQYF. The whole variable domain, filled in from reference TRBV14 and TRBJ2-5, reads EAGVTQFPSHSVIEKGQTVTLRCDPISGHDNLYWYRRVMGKEIKFLLHFVKESKQDESGMPNNRFLAERTGGTYSTLKVQPAELEDSGVYFCASSTHWTSGAQETQYFGPGTRLLVL.

Only a few counts were recorded for this clone. The V gene is TRBV12-2, the J gene TRBJ1-5; TRBD1 is the table's D call, not checked against the DNA. TRBV12-2 is a pseudogene. The CDR3 contains 15 residues. CDR3 sequence: CASRHMIQRNQPQHF. Here the CDR3 DNA reads TGTGCAAGTCGCCATATGATACAGCGCAATCAGCCCCAGCATTTT.

The chain is built from TRBV13 and TRBJ2-5, with 7 bases that match TRBD2. V lost 5 bases, J lost 3 bases, and 9 bases stayed unmatched. This CDR3 is 15 amino acids long. Germline V gene lookup returns CDR1 PRHDT and CDR2 FYEKMQ (reference sequence). The CDR3 region is CASSAPGLQKETQYF. Written as DNA, the CDR3 is TGTGCCAGCAGCGCACCGGGACTACAAAAAGAGACCCAGTACTTC.

The V and J genes are TRBV7-2 and TRBJ2-1; 9 bases match TRBD2. Germline CDR1 is SGHTA and CDR2 is FQGNSA. The trim removed 4 bases at V and 9 bases at J, leaving 10 bases unmatched. The CDR3 has 15 amino acids. CDR3 coding DNA: TGTGCCAGCAGCTCGCGGCGGGCGGGAGGGGGTGAGCAGTTCTTC. Translating gives CASSSRRAGGGEQFF. The entire variable domain, with the rest obtained from reference TRBV7-2 and TRBJ2-1, is as follows: GAGVSQSPSNKVTEKGKDVELRCDPISGHTALYWYRQSLGQGLEFLIYFQGNSAPDKSGLPSDRFSAERTGGSVSTLTIQRTQQEDSAVYLCASSSRRAGGGEQFFGPGTRLTVL.

For this clone: One junction end disagrees with the germline gene, perhaps due to a read error. The chain combines TRBV27 with TRBJ1-2; 8 bases align to TRBD1. The CDR3 is made up of 14 amino acids. The germline CDR1 and CDR2 sequences are MNHEY and SMNVEV (reference sequence). The CDR3 reads CASSLSGQVEGYTF. CDR3 coding DNA: TGTGCCAGCAGTCTATCGGGACAGGTGGAGGGCTACACCTTC.

J is TRBJ1-2 and V is TRBV19; D remains ambiguous. CDR3 length: 13 residues. The V gene's germline CDR1 is LNHDA and CDR2 SQIVND (reference sequence). The V end lost 5 bases, the J end lost 8 bases, and 15 bases lay between the germline ends. The CDR3 here is CASSPRESGGYTF. For the CDR3, the DNA is TGTGCCAGTAGTCCCCGGGAATCTGGAGGCTACACCTTC.

The chain carries TRBV5-1 and TRBJ1-1; TRBD1 agrees at 9 bases. Unmatched junction bases numbered 11, after V lost 4 bases and J lost 4 bases. Germline V gene sequence: CDR1 SGHRS, CDR2 YFSETQ. This CDR3 comprises 16 residues. As DNA, the CDR3 is TGCGCCAGCAGCCCTGGACAGGGGTTGGGTAGCACTGAAGCTTTCTTT. Its translation is CASSPGQGLGSTEAFF.

This sequence joins TRBV18 and TRBJ1-1; 7 nucleotides match TRBD1. Germline assignment: CDR1 KGHSH and CDR2 LQKENI. Unmatched junction bases numbered 4, after V lost 5 bases and J lost 1 base. CDR3 length: 14 amino acids. DNA of the CDR3: TGTGCCAGCTCAACCGGGACAGCGAACACTGAAGCTTTCTTT. Protein: CASSTGTANTEAFF.

V and J are TRBV27 and TRBJ2-2, with TRBD2 matching 7 bases. Germline CDR1 reads MNHEY; CDR2 reads SMNVEV (reference sequence). V lost 2 bases and J lost 5; bases outside the gene matches: 8. This CDR3 comprises 16 residues. Here the CDR3 reads CASSLGSGSLTGELFF. The CDR3 DNA reads TGTGCCAGCAGTTTAGGTAGCGGGTCTTTGACCGGGGAGCTGTTTTTT.

This chain links TRBV6-5 with TRBJ1-2, with TRBD1 matching 7 bases. The V segment lost 4 bases and the J segment 4 bases; nucleotides outside the gene matches: 9. Germline CDR1 MNHEY, CDR2 SVGAGI. The CDR3 length is 15 residues. The CDR3 region is CASSLRTGVGYGYTF. The CDR3 coding sequence is TGTGCCAGCAGTTTAAGAACAGGGGTGGGCTATGGCTACACCTTC.

The J gene is TRBJ2-6, the V gene TRBV19; D is unresolved. V lost 5 bases to trimming and J lost 1 base, with 15 bases between them. Germline CDR1 and CDR2: LNHDA and SQIVND (reference sequence). The length of the CDR3 is 17 residues. The CDR3, as DNA: TGTGCCAGTAGTTTAGGACGCAGAGGATCTGGGGCCAACGTCCTGACTTTC. This codes for CASSLGRRGSGANVLTF.

This clone was observed a single time. This chain uses TRBV19 with TRBJ2-3; tentatively, D is TRBD1 (5 bases). Trimming cost V 2 bases and J 5 bases, with 14 bases left between them. Germline lookup yields CDR1 LNHDA and CDR2 SQIVND (reference sequence). This CDR3 is built from 15 residues. The CDR3: CASSIQGRAVDTQYF. In DNA form, the CDR3 reads TGTGCCAGTAGTATACAAGGCAGGGCGGTAGATACGCAGTATTTT. The full variable domain, rest sourced from reference TRBV19 and TRBJ2-3, is DGGITQSPKYLFRKEGQNVTLSCEQNLNHDAMYWYRQDPGQGLRLIYYSQIVNDFQKGDIAEGYSVSREKKESFPLTVTSAQKNPTAFYLCASSIQGRAVDTQYFGPGTRLTVL.

This chain connects TRBV27 to TRBJ1-4, with a possible D match to TRBD1 (6 bases). Germline V gene lookup returns CDR1 MNHEY and CDR2 SMNVEV (reference sequence). The CDR3 sequence is 18 residues long. V was pared by 6 bases and J by 3 bases, with 23 bases between. The CDR3 loop is CASRRGQGPIPANEKLFF. The CDR3 region has the DNA TGTGCCAGCAGGCGGGGGCAGGGGCCGATCCCGGCTAATGAAAAACTGTTTTTT.

The CDR3 region has the DNA TGTGCCAGCAGCTTAGCGCTTGGCAGGTCCTACAATGAGCAGTTCTTC. It codes for CASSLALGRSYNEQFF. J is TRBJ2-1 and V is TRBV7-9; D gene ambiguous. The germline V and J ends were trimmed by 0 bases and 1 base, with 10 bases remaining between them. Germline V gene lookup returns CDR1 SEHNR and CDR2 FQNEAQ (reference sequence). The CDR3 covers 16 residues.

Worth noting for this clone: Other DNA sequences in this sample translate to the same CDR3. V gene TRBV12-3 or TRBV12-4 combines with J gene TRBJ1-1; 8 positions match TRBD1. The length of the CDR3 is 13 residues. The J segment lost 5 bases and the V segment lost 6 bases, leaving 5 bases of the junction unmatched. CDR3 nucleotides: TGTGCCAGCAGCCCAGGGGGCCGGACTGAAGCTTTCTTT. This translates into CASSPGGRTEAFF.